This T cell receptor beta chain was captured in a study of blood T cells in healthy people across ages. The donors, aged roughly 6 to 100, were healthy Caucasians from Russia. Through a sample-barcoded 5' primer and a J-beta primer mix, a second PCR was run for roughly 7 to 11 cycles. TCRdb recomputed calls from the 5' RACE reads with MiXCR, one row per CDR3 protein. The table shows approximately 1.5 million distinct CDR3 sequences, with 34% occurring only once. The sequence was obtained from a woman aged 25 to 39 in good health. Source material: blood.

In nucleotides, the CDR3 is TGTGCCAGCAGCGTAGATCGGGGGACCGACGAGCAGTACTTC. This encodes CASSVDRGTDEQYF. This chain links TRBV9 with TRBJ2-7; TRBD2 is a possible D gene (6 bases). V was cut by 0 bases and J by 5 bases, with 12 bases left in between. From germline, CDR1 is SGDLS and CDR2 YYNGEE. The CDR3 sequence is 14 residues long.